The next 2 T cell receptor beta chains were all read from a single sample in a study of blood T cell repertoires in COVID-19. Clones were read by immunoSEQ multiplex PCR, and TCRdb kept only the in-frame ones, dropping some. The sample has hundreds of thousands of clones; 80% to 90% are singletons. Sequenced input: peripheral blood. The receptors originated from a woman aged 25-40 years with COVID-19, enrolled during active disease.

The J gene is TRBJ2-2, the V gene TRBV6-5; 7 nucleotides align to TRBD1. In germline, CDR1 is MNHEY, CDR2 SVGAGI. The trim removed 6 bases at V and 5 bases at J, leaving 6 bases unmatched. The CDR3 has 14 residues. CDR3 DNA sequence: TGTGCCAGCAGCCCGGGACAGCAGACCGGGGAGCTGTTTTTT. Its translation is CASSPGQQTGELFF.

The chain employs TRBV30 and TRBJ2-1; D remains unclear. V lost 0 bases, J lost 7 bases, and 7 bases lay in between. The CDR3 is made up of 12 amino acids. The V gene's germline CDR1 is GTSNPN and CDR2 SVGIG (reference sequence). The CDR3 here is CAWSVLVNEQFF. As DNA, the CDR3 is TGTGCCTGGAGTGTACTGGTAAATGAGCAGTTCTTC.